The present TCR beta chain was sequenced within a study of blood T cells in healthy people across ages. Points from the study as a whole: The donors' CMV status was not determined, possibly confounding changes in expanded clonotypes.

Healthy Caucasian individuals from Russia aged roughly 6 to 90 served as donors. CDR1 is SEHNR and CDR2 is FQNEAQ in the germline V gene (reference sequence). There are 13 residues in the CDR3. This clonotype was picked up one time. Its specificity is not known. The second PCR ran 7 to 11 cycles with a sample-barcoded 5' primer and J-beta primers. A single record per CDR3 protein comes from TCRdb applying MiXCR to the 5' RACE reads. This sample has about 1.4 million distinct CDR3 sequences, with approximately 59% found just once. Material: blood. This sequence was found in a man in his late teens or twenties in good health. The V and J genes are TRBV7-9 and TRBJ2-5; D is perhaps TRBD2 (5 bases). The tail of the sequence fits TRBJ2-7 better, so the J call may be wrong. The CDR3 here is CASSGSPLGEQYF. The CDR3 nucleotides read TGTGCCAGCAGCGGGAGTCCCCTAGGCGAGCAGTACTTC.